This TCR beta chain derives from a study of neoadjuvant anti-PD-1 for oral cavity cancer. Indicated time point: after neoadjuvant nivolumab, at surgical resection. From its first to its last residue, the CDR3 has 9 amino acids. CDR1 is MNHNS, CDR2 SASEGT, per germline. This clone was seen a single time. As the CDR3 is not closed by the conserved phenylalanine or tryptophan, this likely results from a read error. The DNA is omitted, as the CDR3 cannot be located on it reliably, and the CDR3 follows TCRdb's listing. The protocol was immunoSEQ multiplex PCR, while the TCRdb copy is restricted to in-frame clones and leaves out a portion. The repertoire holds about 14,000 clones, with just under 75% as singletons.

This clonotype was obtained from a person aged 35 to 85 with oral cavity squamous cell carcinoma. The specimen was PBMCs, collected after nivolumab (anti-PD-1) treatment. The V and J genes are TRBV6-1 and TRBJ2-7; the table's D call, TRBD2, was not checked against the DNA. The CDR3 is CAGERGGPP.